This TCR beta chain comes out of a study of control samples from healthy donors and cancer patients. Using immunoSEQ multiplex PCR, the repertoire was profiled, and TCRdb retains in-frame clones only, with some absent. The table includes about 45,000 clones, around 93% detected once. Deletions cut 5 bases from V and 5 bases from J, with 17 bases between. CDR1 is SGHRS and CDR2 is YFSETQ in the germline V gene. The CDR3 contains 15 residues. Sequenced material: PBMCs. The chain links TRBV5-1 to TRBJ2-4, with TRBD2 as a possible D gene (6 bases). This sequence was found in a woman aged 40 to 50 with head and neck cancer. CDR3 sequence: CASSSMGGPENIQYF. DNA of the CDR3: TGCGCCAGCAGTTCCATGGGAGGACCTGAAAACATTCAGTACTTC.